The 16 T cell receptor beta chains below all came from one sample that was sequenced in a study of early T cells in non-severe SARS-CoV-2 infection. TCRdb reanalysed the 5' RACE reads using MiXCR and keeps one entry per CDR3 protein. The profile shows about 92,000 distinct CDR3 sequences, roughly 14% of them singletons. The sample was whole blood. These TCRs come from an adult who was a healthcare worker with PCR-confirmed SARS-CoV-2 infection or an uninfected control (not recorded which).

The CDR3 DNA sequence: TGTGCCAGCAGCTCGGGACTAGGAGGCTACGAGCAGTACTTC. This codes for CASSSGLGGYEQYF. This chain links TRBV7-2 with TRBJ2-7, with 8 bases fitting TRBD2. CDR1 is SGHTA, CDR2 FQGNSA, per germline. Trimming cost V 4 bases and J 3 bases; bases outside gene matches: 5. CDR3 length: 14 amino acids.

A few counts support this clonotype. This sequence joins TRBV7-6 and TRBJ2-3; 12 bases align to TRBD2. Trimming at V came to 5 bases and at J to 4 bases, leaving 10 bases not matched to a gene. CDR3 length: 17 amino acids. Germline CDR1 is SGHVS and CDR2 is FNYEAQ. The DNA of the CDR3 is TGTGCCAGCAGCCCTGAGCCCCTAGCGGGAGGGCCAGATACGCAGTATTTT. It codes for CASSPEPLAGGPDTQYF.

This clonotype was detected a few times. The rearrangement links TRBV2 to TRBJ2-7; D is possibly TRBD1 or TRBD2 (5 bases each). The CDR3 covers 13 residues. Trimming shortened V by 2 bases and J by 6 bases, and 11 bases separated the two germline ends. The germline gives CDR1 SNHLY, CDR2 FYNNEI. This CDR3 is CASSEPGRSEQYF. CDR3 nucleotides: TGTGCCAGCAGTGAACCAGGGAGATCCGAGCAGTACTTC.

This clonotype was counted between two and nine times. The rearrangement joins TRBV5-1 to TRBJ2-7, with D tentatively TRBD2 (6 bases). CDR3 length: 15 residues. V was shortened by 3 bases and J by 7 bases, with 20 bases between the two germline ends. Germline values: CDR1 SGHRS, CDR2 YFSETQ. The CDR3 nucleotides are TGCGCCAGCAGCTGGACGGGGGACCCTGTGGGGGAGCAGTACTTC. It specifies CASSWTGDPVGEQYF.

This clonotype came up a few times. In nucleotides, the CDR3 is TGCACCAGCAGCCAAGAAAGCCATGATCCAGCCTGTAGCACAGATACGCAGTATTTT. This sequence encodes CTSSQESHDPACSTDTQYF. V gene TRBV1 combines with J gene TRBJ2-3. TRBV1 is assigned pseudogene status. The CDR3 spans 19 residues.

CDR3 coding DNA: TGTGCCAGCAGCCCCGTAGGGAGGAACACTGAAGCTTTCTTT. Its translation: CASSPVGRNTEAFF. V gene TRBV7-8 combines with J gene TRBJ1-1, with unresolved D. The germline CDR1 and CDR2 sequences are SGHVS and FQNEAQ. The CDR3 contains 14 residues. Trimming took 5 bases from V and 1 from J, leaving 11 bases between them.

The chain employs TRBV7-2 and TRBJ2-1; D not resolved. The V end lost 5 bases, the J end lost 7 bases, and 15 bases lay between the germline ends. CDR1 is SGHTA, CDR2 FQGNSA, per germline. This CDR3 region has 14 residues. This chain's CDR3 is CASSLERPSNEQFF. CDR3 in DNA: TGTGCCAGCAGCCTGGAGAGACCGTCTAATGAGCAGTTCTTC.

This clonotype showed up many times. The chain joins TRBV30 to TRBJ1-2; D might be TRBD1 (6 bases). This CDR3 region has 15 residues. V dropped 4 bases and J dropped 0 bases, with 15 bases sitting between them. CDR1 is GTSNPN and CDR2 is SVGIG in the germline V gene (reference sequence). Here the CDR3 DNA reads TGTGCCTGGATCCAACGACAGGCAGCTAACTATGGCTACACCTTC. It codes for CAWIQRQAANYGYTF.

Only a few counts were recorded for this clonotype. V gene TRBV7-9 combines with J gene TRBJ2-1; D call uncertain. Germline CDR1 and CDR2: SEHNR and FQNEAQ (reference sequence). Deletions cut 6 bases from V and 4 bases from J, with 13 bases between. The CDR3 spans 14 residues. The CDR3 DNA reads TGTGCCAGCAGGCGACCCACCGGATACAATGAGCAGTTCTTC. This encodes CASRRPTGYNEQFF.

This clonotype came up many times. CDR3 amino acids: CASSTETSGTSYNEQFF. In DNA, the CDR3 is TGTGCCAGTAGTACCGAGACTAGCGGGACATCCTACAATGAGCAGTTCTTC. The chain combines TRBV19 with TRBJ2-1; 11 positions match TRBD2. This CDR3 has 17 residues. Germline assignment: CDR1 LNHDA and CDR2 SQIVND (reference sequence). The J segment lost 1 base and the V segment lost 4 bases, leaving 6 bases of the junction unmatched. The full variable domain, in which reference TRBV19 and TRBJ2-1 provide the parts outside the CDR3, is DGGITQSPKYLFRKEGQNVTLSCEQNLNHDAMYWYRQDPGQGLRLIYYSQIVNDFQKGDIAEGYSVSREKKESFPLTVTSAQKNPTAFYLCASSTETSGTSYNEQFFGPGTRLTVL.

This clonotype was counted many times. The V and J genes are TRBV29-1 and TRBJ2-5; 14 bases align to TRBD2. The CDR3 loop spans 16 amino acids. Trimming removed 7 bases from V and 9 bases from J; junction bases left unmatched: 16. Per the germline V gene, CDR1 is SQVTM and CDR2 is ANQGSEA. CDR3 protein: CSANSRGTSGGRAQYF. DNA for the CDR3: TGCAGCGCCAACTCCCGCGGGACTAGCGGGGGTCGGGCCCAGTACTTC.

This clonotype was detected ten times or more. The CDR3 reads CASSRDRVTEAFF. The CDR3 DNA reads as TGTGCCAGCAGCCGGGACAGGGTAACTGAAGCTTTCTTT. The V and J genes are TRBV28 and TRBJ1-1; 9 bases map to TRBD1. The germline CDR1 and CDR2 sequences are MDHEN and SYDVKM. CDR3 length equals 13 residues. J was trimmed by 5 bases and V by 6 bases; bases with no gene match: 4. The entire variable domain, with the rest obtained from reference TRBV28 and TRBJ1-1, is as follows: DVKVTQSSRYLVKRTGEKVFLECVQDMDHENMFWYRQDPGLGLRLIYFSYDVKMKEKGDIPEGYSVSREKKERFSLILESASTNQTSMYLCASSRDRVTEAFFGQGTRLTVV.

The chain is built from TRBV7-9 and TRBJ1-5; D is unresolved. This CDR3 has 13 amino acids. CDR1 and CDR2 (germline): SEHNR, FQNEAQ (reference sequence). The V gene lost 1 base and the J gene lost 4 bases, with 5 bases spanning the gap. Here the CDR3 reads CASSLGPNQPQHF. CDR3 DNA sequence: TGTGCCAGCAGCTTAGGTCCGAATCAGCCCCAGCATTTT.

A few counts support this clonotype. The V gene is TRBV3-1, the J gene TRBJ2-7; D unclear. Trimming left V 1 base short and J 1 base short, with 11 bases between. This CDR3 has 15 amino acids. The germline V gene has CDR1 LGHDT and CDR2 YNNKEL (reference sequence). The CDR3 coding sequence is TGTGCCAGCAGCCAAGTTTTGGCAGCTTCCTACGAGCAGTACTTC. This translates into CASSQVLAASYEQYF.

The V gene is TRBV12-3 or TRBV12-4, the J gene TRBJ2-3, with D perhaps assigned TRBD1 or TRBD2 (5 bases each). V dropped 1 base and J dropped 13 bases, with 9 bases sitting between them. The CDR3 is 11 residues long. CDR3 coding DNA: TGTGCCAGCAGTTTAGGAGGGGAAGAGTATTTT. Protein: CASSLGGEEYF.

V is TRBV7-2 and J is TRBJ2-1; no firm D call. Deletions cut 5 bases from V and 13 bases from J, with 15 bases between. Per germline, CDR1 SGHTA and CDR2 FQGNSA. The CDR3 extends over 12 amino acids. CDR3 coding DNA: TGTGCCAGCAGCACCGGTCATACCCAACAGTTCTTC. This translates into CASSTGHTQQFF.